This passage covers 29 T cell receptor beta chains from one sample sequenced in a study of T cell repertoires in cytomegalovirus infection. TCRdb recomputed calls from the reads with MiXCR, one row per CDR3 protein. The table includes approximately 470,000 distinct CDR3 sequences, about 39% detected once. No antigens are known for them. The sample was cultured PBMCs, taken from culture after CMV antigen stimulation. The receptors come from a human donor in good health (CMV status not recorded). Some clones in this sample may be carry-over from other donors' samples.

The rearrangement uses TRBV2 and TRBJ2-7, with 14 bases that match TRBD2. J lost 4 bases, V lost 6 bases, and 8 bases had no gene match. Germline-derived CDR1 and CDR2 are SNHLY and FYNNEI. The CDR3 has 16 residues. CDR3 DNA sequence: TGTGCCAGCAGGCCCGGGACTAGCGGGAGAAAGTACGAGCAGTACTTC. Translating gives CASRPGTSGRKYEQYF.

This rearrangement joins TRBV12-3 or TRBV12-4 to TRBJ1-4; D ambiguous. The CDR3 spans 14 residues. V lost 6 bases to trimming and J lost 2 bases, with 10 bases between them. CDR3 protein: CASSRTGTNEKLFF. Here the CDR3 DNA reads TGTGCCAGCAGCCGCACGGGGACTAATGAAAAACTGTTTTTT.

This clonotype showed up just a few times. J is TRBJ1-1 and V is TRBV7-2; possibly TRBD1 for D (6 bases). Looked up from germline, CDR1 is SGHTA and CDR2 is FQGNSA. V lost 4 bases and J lost 6, with 12 bases in between. The CDR3 is 13 amino acids. The CDR3 DNA follows: TGTGCCAGCAGCTCCTCCGGGGGCCCTGAAGCTTTCTTT. Amino acid sequence: CASSSSGGPEAFF.

J is TRBJ2-5 and V is TRBV25-1; 8 bases are shared with TRBD2. The CDR3 runs to 15 residues. Per the germline V gene, CDR1 is MGHDK and CDR2 is SYGVNS. J gave up 5 bases and V 5 bases, and 10 bases lay outside the gene matches. Here the CDR3 DNA reads TGTGCCAGCAGTACGGCCGGGGGGGCCGGGGAGACCCAGTACTTC. It codes for CASSTAGGAGETQYF.

This rearrangement joins TRBV4-3 to TRBJ2-1; possible D gene TRBD2, 5 bases. The V gene lost 3 bases and the J gene lost 4 bases, with 13 bases spanning the gap. This CDR3 contains 15 residues. Germline V gene lookup returns CDR1 LGHNA and CDR2 YSLEER. CDR3 coding DNA: TGCGCCAGCAGCCAGACTACCCTTGTTTACAATGAGCAGTTCTTC. It codes for CASSQTTLVYNEQFF.

This chain connects TRBV12-3 or TRBV12-4 to TRBJ1-4, with 8 nucleotides matching TRBD1. V shed 7 bases, J shed 8 bases, and the junction held 12 bases outside the gene matches. The CDR3 is 15 amino acids. The DNA of the CDR3 is TGTGCCAGCACTCCCAGGACAGGGTTGGAGGAAAAACTGTTTTTT. It codes for CASTPRTGLEEKLFF.

This clonotype has just a few counts. The chain employs TRBV7-2 and TRBJ2-7; 11 nucleotides agree with TRBD2. CDR1 and CDR2 from the germline V gene are SGHTA and FQGNSA. The V segment lost 5 bases and the J segment 2 bases; nucleotides outside the gene matches: 11. CDR3 length: 17 residues. The CDR3 DNA reads TGTGCCAGCAGCGCCCAGGGGACTAGCGGATGGACCTACGAGCAGTACTTC. Encoded protein: CASSAQGTSGWTYEQYF.

This clonotype was counted only a few times. The chain joins TRBV20-1 to TRBJ2-1, with D maybe TRBD2 (5 bases). CDR1 and CDR2 from the germline V gene are DFQATT and SNEGSKA (reference sequence). The CDR3 spans 12 residues. The CDR3 loop reads CSPFTGYNEQFF. CDR3 bases: TGCAGCCCTTTCACGGGGTACAATGAGCAGTTCTTC.

The rearrangement uses TRBV7-6 and TRBJ2-3, with 10 bases aligning to TRBD2. The CDR3 is 16 amino acids. The V gene's germline CDR1 is SGHVS and CDR2 FNYEAQ. V was clipped by 5 bases and J by 4 bases; unmatched bases: 9. Written as DNA, the CDR3 is TGTGCCAGCAGCCCGGTGTTAGCGGGAGGAGCAGATACGCAGTATTTT. This encodes CASSPVLAGGADTQYF.

The J gene is TRBJ1-3, the V gene TRBV9; the D is unclear. Germline V CDR1 and CDR2: SGDLS, YYNGEE. V gave up 0 bases and J gave up 0 bases, with 7 bases separating them. The CDR3 extends over 15 amino acids. CDR3 loop: CASSVGGNSGNTIYF. In DNA form, the CDR3 reads TGTGCCAGCAGCGTAGGTGGCAACTCTGGAAACACCATATATTTT.

The chain is built from TRBV7-9 and TRBJ2-7, with D possibly being TRBD2 (5 bases). Trimming cost V 0 bases and J 6 bases, with 9 bases left between them. Germline V CDR1 and CDR2: SEHNR, FQNEAQ (reference sequence). This CDR3 contains 13 residues. CDR3 sequence reads: CASSLAGSVEQYF. In DNA, the CDR3 is TGTGCCAGCAGCTTAGCGGGTAGCGTCGAGCAGTACTTC. The variable domain in full, with the rest retrieved from reference TRBV7-9 and TRBJ2-7, is DTGVSQNPRHKITKRGQNVTFRCDPISEHNRLYWYRQTLGQGPEFLTYFQNEAQLEKSRLLSDRFSAERPKGSFSTLEIQRTEQGDSAMYLCASSLAGSVEQYFGPGTRLTVT.

This clonotype has at least ten counts. The J gene is TRBJ2-5, the V gene TRBV7-2, with a weak D call TRBD2 (6 bases). The CDR3 runs to 18 residues. Between the trimmed V and J ends, which lost 3 bases and 7 bases, there was a span of 27 bases. Germline V gene data show CDR1 as SGHTA and CDR2 as FQGNSA. The CDR3 sequence: CASSFTNLGLGGMSTQYF. The CDR3 DNA reads TGTGCCAGCAGCTTCACAAACCTGGGGCTCGGCGGGATGTCGACCCAGTACTTC.

The J gene is TRBJ2-3, the V gene TRBV7-2, with D unresolved. This CDR3 has 16 amino acids. The V and J ends lost 0 bases and 2 bases respectively, with 12 bases between them. Germline V gene lookup returns CDR1 SGHTA and CDR2 FQGNSA. CDR3 sequence: CASSLAVVAPTDTQYF. The DNA for the CDR3 is TGTGCCAGCAGCTTAGCCGTGGTAGCCCCCACAGATACGCAGTATTTT. Drawing the rest from reference TRBV7-2 and TRBJ2-3, the complete variable domain is GAGVSQSPSNKVTEKGKDVELRCDPISGHTALYWYRQSLGQGLEFLIYFQGNSAPDKSGLPSDRFSAERTGGSVSTLTIQRTQQEDSAVYLCASSLAVVAPTDTQYFGPGTRLTVL.

The sample holds a few counts of this clonotype. This chain joins TRBV7-9 and TRBJ2-7; 9 bases line up with TRBD2. Unmatched junction bases numbered 8, after V lost 5 bases and J lost 3 bases. The length of the CDR3 is 15 residues. The germline V gene has CDR1 SEHNR and CDR2 FQNEAQ (reference sequence). CDR3 amino acids: CASSEKREANYEQYF. The CDR3, as DNA: TGTGCCAGCAGCGAAAAGCGGGAGGCCAACTACGAGCAGTACTTC.

This clonotype was detected only once. The chain couples TRBV9 to TRBJ2-3, with D perhaps matching TRBD2 (5 bases). V lost 0 bases and J lost 2, with 7 bases in between. The CDR3 is made up of 14 amino acids. Per the germline V gene, CDR1 is SGDLS and CDR2 is YYNGEE. The DNA of the CDR3 is TGTGCCAGCAGCGTAGTCGGGATCACAGATACGCAGTATTTT. Translation gives CASSVVGITDTQYF.

In its sample, this clonotype was seen a few times. The chain links TRBV4-2 to TRBJ2-1, with 7 bases fitting TRBD2. The CDR3 loop spans 16 amino acids. CDR1 is LGHNA and CDR2 is YNFKEQ in the germline V gene. With V trimmed by 0 bases and J by 5 bases, 7 bases remained unmatched. In DNA, the CDR3 is TGTGCCAGCAGCCAAGATTATGGCGGGGGAGACAATGAGCAGTTCTTC. This translates into CASSQDYGGGDNEQFF.

The chain employs TRBV11-2 and TRBJ1-5; no reliable D call. Germline CDR1 and CDR2: SGHAT and FQNNGV. The CDR3 spans 14 residues. The V end was cut by 7 bases, the J end by 0 bases, with 10 bases between. The chain's CDR3 is CASTVKHSNQPQHF. CDR3 bases: TGTGCCAGCACCGTCAAGCATAGCAATCAGCCCCAGCATTTT.

The V call is TRBV4-1, the J call TRBJ2-7, with D tentatively TRBD1 (6 bases). The CDR3 covers 14 residues. The germline V and J ends were trimmed by 2 bases and 5 bases, with 13 bases remaining between them. Germline CDR1 and CDR2: MGHRA and YSYEKL. CDR3 protein: CASSQTDRSNEQYF. The CDR3 nucleotides read TGCGCCAGCAGCCAAACCGACAGGTCCAACGAGCAGTACTTC.

The chain employs TRBV6-1 and TRBJ2-7; 11 bases align to TRBD2. The CDR3 consists of 15 residues. The V gene's germline CDR1 is MNHNS and CDR2 SASEGT. In nucleotides, the CDR3 is TGTGCAACCAAAGAAGGACTAGCGGGCTTCTACGAGCAGTACTTC. This encodes CATKEGLAGFYEQYF.

V usage is TRBV11-1 and J usage is TRBJ2-2; maybe TRBD1 (6 bases). Per germline, CDR1 SGHAT and CDR2 FQDESV (reference sequence). The CDR3 is made up of 14 amino acids. The V and J ends lost 5 bases and 1 base respectively, with 8 bases between them. The CDR3, as DNA: TGTGCCAGCAGCCAGGGACAGAACACCGGGGAGCTGTTTTTT. Amino acids: CASSQGQNTGELFF.

The table lists this clonotype with a count of one. Written as DNA, the CDR3 is TGTGCCAGCAGCCAAGTAGGGGGACTCCGAGAGACCCAGTACTTC. As protein: CASSQVGGLRETQYF. The chain joins TRBV4-2 to TRBJ2-5; D is possibly TRBD1 or TRBD2 (6 bases each). Trimming removed 1 base from V and 4 bases from J, with 13 bases in between. Germline CDR1 reads LGHNA; CDR2 reads YNFKEQ. The CDR3 loop spans 15 amino acids.

The rearrangement joins TRBV20-1 to TRBJ2-7; unclear D gene. The germline V and J ends were trimmed by 1 base and 5 bases, with 9 bases remaining between them. Germline CDR1 DFQATT, CDR2 SNEGSKA (reference sequence). The CDR3 consists of 12 residues. For the CDR3, the DNA is TGCAGTGCTAGAGTCGTCGCGGACGAGCAGTACTTC. It codes for CSARVVADEQYF.

This rearrangement joins TRBV20-1 to TRBJ2-1; TRBD2 matches at 9 bases. CDR3 length: 13 residues. V gave up 4 bases and J gave up 7 bases; unmatched junction bases: 5. Germline CDR1 is DFQATT and CDR2 is SNEGSKA (reference sequence). CDR3 amino acids: CSAKLAGTNEQFF. In DNA form, the CDR3 reads TGCAGTGCTAAACTAGCGGGTACTAATGAGCAGTTCTTC.

Turning to this clonotype: The junction does not match germline at one end; this may be a read error. This chain uses TRBV5-3 with TRBJ2-2; TRBD1 matches at 9 bases. TRBV5-3 qualifies as an ORF whose function is uncertain. CDR3 length: 14 residues. CDR3 DNA sequence: TGTGCCAGCAGCTCGGGACAGGGCTACGGGGAGCTGTTTTTT. Translated, it gives CASSSGQGYGELFF.

The chain employs TRBV11-2 and TRBJ2-1; no firm D call. This CDR3 has 15 amino acids. Trimming took off 7 bases at V and 2 bases at J, with 15 bases between the two ends. Germline CDR1 is SGHAT and CDR2 is FQNNGV. The CDR3 region is CASTPPSAPYNEQFF. The CDR3 DNA follows: TGTGCCAGCACCCCGCCGTCGGCCCCCTACAATGAGCAGTTCTTC.

The chain employs TRBV6-2 or TRBV6-3 and TRBJ2-7; no reliable D call. Germline values: CDR1 MNHEY, CDR2 SVGEGT. The CDR3 covers 18 residues. Trimming removed 10 bases at V and 0 bases at J, with 28 bases between. CDR3 sequence reads: CATTDPFVGQSNSYEQYF. The CDR3 region has the DNA TGTGCCACCACAGACCCTTTTGTAGGGCAGTCGAACTCCTACGAGCAGTACTTC.

This clonotype was detected only a few times. This chain joins TRBV24-1 and TRBJ2-2; 7 bases fit TRBD1. Looked up from germline, CDR1 is KGHDR and CDR2 is SFDVKD. J lost 6 bases, V lost 3 bases, and 6 bases had no gene match. This CDR3 contains 15 residues. CDR3 residues: CATSDDNDRAGELFF. DNA of the CDR3: TGTGCCACCAGTGATGATAACGACAGGGCCGGGGAGCTGTTTTTT.

The chain links TRBV7-2 to TRBJ2-7, with D possibly being TRBD1 or TRBD2 (6 bases each). CDR3 length: 13 residues. The V and J ends lost 5 bases and 7 bases respectively, with 15 bases between them. Germline V lookup: CDR1 SGHTA, CDR2 FQGNSA. The CDR3 DNA follows: TGTGCCAGCAGCATCCGGGGGCCGAGAGAGCAGTACTTC. Amino acids: CASSIRGPREQYF.

In this sample, this clonotype turned up once. The chain uses TRBV2 and TRBJ2-3; 7 nucleotides align to TRBD1. Germline trimming cut 6 bases from V and 0 bases from J; bases unmatched to any gene: 3. The CDR3 has 14 residues. Germline loops: CDR1 SNHLY, CDR2 FYNNEI. CDR3 region: CASRYRGSTDTQYF. The CDR3, as DNA: TGTGCCAGCAGATACAGGGGAAGCACAGATACGCAGTATTTT.